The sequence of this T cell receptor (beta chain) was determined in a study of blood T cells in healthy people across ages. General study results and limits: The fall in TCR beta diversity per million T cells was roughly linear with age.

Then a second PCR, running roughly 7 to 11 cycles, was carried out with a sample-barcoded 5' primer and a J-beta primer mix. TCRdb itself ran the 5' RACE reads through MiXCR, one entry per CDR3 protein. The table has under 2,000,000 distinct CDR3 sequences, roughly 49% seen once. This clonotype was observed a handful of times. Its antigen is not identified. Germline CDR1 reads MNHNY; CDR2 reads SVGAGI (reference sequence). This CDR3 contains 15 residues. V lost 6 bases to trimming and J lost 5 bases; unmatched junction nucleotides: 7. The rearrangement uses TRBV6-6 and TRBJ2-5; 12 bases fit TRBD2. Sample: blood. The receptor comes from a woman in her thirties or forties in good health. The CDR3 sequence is CASRWTSGAVETQYF. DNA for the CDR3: TGTGCCAGCAGGTGGACTAGCGGGGCGGTGGAGACCCAGTACTTC.